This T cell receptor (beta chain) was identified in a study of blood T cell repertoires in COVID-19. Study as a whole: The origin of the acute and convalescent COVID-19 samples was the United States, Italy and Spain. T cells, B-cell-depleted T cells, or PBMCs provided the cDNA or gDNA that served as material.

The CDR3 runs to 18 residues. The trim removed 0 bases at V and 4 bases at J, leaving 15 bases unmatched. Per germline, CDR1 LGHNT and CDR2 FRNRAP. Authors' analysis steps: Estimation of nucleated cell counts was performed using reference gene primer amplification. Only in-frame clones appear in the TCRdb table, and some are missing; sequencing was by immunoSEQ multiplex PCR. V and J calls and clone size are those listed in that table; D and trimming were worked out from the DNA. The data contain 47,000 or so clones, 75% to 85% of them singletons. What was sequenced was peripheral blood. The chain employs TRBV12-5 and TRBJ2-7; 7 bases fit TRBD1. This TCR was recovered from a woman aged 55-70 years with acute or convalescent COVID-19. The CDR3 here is CASGLVRTFSAGGYEQYF. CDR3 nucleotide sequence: TGTGCTAGTGGTTTGGTAAGGACCTTCTCGGCAGGGGGTTACGAGCAGTACTTC.